This passage covers 3 T cell receptor beta chains from one sample sequenced in a study of control samples from healthy donors and cancer patients. Repertoires were generated with immunoSEQ multiplex PCR, while TCRdb's copy carries only in-frame clones and drops some. The profile covers 55,000 to 85,000 clones, with just under 90% appearing a single time and under 20% taken by the ten largest. The sample consisted of PBMCs. All receptors come from a man in his sixties with lung cancer.

The sample holds a few counts of this clone. The chain couples TRBV7-8 to TRBJ1-1; D is possibly TRBD1 (5 bases). Germline loops: CDR1 SGHVS, CDR2 FQNEAQ. The CDR3 totals 12 residues. V was pared by 3 bases and J by 11 bases, with 13 bases between. CDR3 in amino acids: CASSFTWGEAFF. CDR3 DNA sequence: TGTGCCAGCAGCTTTACCTGGGGGGAGGCTTTCTTT.

V is TRBV6-4 and J is TRBJ2-1; D is ambiguous. Germline V CDR1 and CDR2: MRHNA, SNTAGT. The CDR3 loop spans 15 amino acids. V lost 4 bases and J lost 0, with 10 bases in between. The CDR3 here is CASSAESSSYNEQFF. The CDR3, as DNA: TGTGCCAGCAGTGCCGAATCGAGCTCCTACAATGAGCAGTTCTTC.

This chain links TRBV25-1 with TRBJ2-5; maybe TRBD2 (5 bases). The length of the CDR3 is 12 residues. The V gene's germline CDR1 is MGHDK and CDR2 SYGVNS. The V and J ends lost 7 bases and 5 bases respectively, with 11 bases between them. The CDR3 DNA sequence: TGTGCCAGCAAGGGAGCAGGCGAGACCCAGTACTTC. Translation: CASKGAGETQYF.